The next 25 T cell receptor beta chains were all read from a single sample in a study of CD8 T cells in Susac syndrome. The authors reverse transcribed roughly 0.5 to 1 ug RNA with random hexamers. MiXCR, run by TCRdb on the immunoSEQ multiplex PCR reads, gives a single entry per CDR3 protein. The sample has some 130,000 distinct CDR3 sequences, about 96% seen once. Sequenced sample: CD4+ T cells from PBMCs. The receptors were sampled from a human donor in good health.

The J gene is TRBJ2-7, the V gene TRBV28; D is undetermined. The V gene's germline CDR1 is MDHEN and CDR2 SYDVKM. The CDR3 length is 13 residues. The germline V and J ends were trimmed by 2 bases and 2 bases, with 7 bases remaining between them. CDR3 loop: CASSLKVPYEQYF. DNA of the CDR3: TGTGCCAGCAGTTTAAAGGTGCCCTACGAGCAGTACTTC.

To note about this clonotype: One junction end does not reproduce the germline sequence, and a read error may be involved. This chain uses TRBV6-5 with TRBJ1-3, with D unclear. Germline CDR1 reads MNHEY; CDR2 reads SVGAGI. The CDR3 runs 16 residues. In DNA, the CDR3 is TGTGCCAGCAGTTACTCCCCAGTGAGCTCTGGAAACACCATATACTTT. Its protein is CASSYSPVSSGNTIYF.

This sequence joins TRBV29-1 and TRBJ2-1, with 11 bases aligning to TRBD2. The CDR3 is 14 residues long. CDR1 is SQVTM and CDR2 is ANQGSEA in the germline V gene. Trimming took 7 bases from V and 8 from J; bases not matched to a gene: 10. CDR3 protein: CSAKTSGSYHEQFF. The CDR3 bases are TGCAGCGCCAAAACTAGCGGGAGTTATCATGAGCAGTTCTTC.

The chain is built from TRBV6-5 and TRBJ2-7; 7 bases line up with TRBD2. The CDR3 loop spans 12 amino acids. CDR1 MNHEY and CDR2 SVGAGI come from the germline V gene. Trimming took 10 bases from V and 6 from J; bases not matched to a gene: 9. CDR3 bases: TGTGCCACCGGGAGGATGGAGGGCGAGCAGTACTTC. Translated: CATGRMEGEQYF.

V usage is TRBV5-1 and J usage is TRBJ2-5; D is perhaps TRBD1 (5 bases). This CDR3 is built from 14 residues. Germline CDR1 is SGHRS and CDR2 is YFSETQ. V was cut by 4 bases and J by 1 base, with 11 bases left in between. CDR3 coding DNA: TGCGCCAGCAGCCCGGACATGGTCCAAGAGACCCAGTACTTC. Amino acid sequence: CASSPDMVQETQYF.

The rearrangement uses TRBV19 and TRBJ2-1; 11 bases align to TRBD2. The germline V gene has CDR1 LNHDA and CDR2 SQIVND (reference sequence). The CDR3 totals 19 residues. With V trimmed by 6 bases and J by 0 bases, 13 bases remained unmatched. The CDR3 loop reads CASRKTSGRNRGSYNEQFF. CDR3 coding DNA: TGTGCCAGTAGAAAAACTAGCGGGAGAAATCGGGGCTCCTACAATGAGCAGTTCTTC.

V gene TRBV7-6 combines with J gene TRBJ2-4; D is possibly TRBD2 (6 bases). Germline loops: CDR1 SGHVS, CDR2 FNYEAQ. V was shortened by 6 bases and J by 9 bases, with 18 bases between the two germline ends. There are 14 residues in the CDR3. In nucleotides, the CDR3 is TGTGCCAGCAGTCCCGGGACTCGGCTTGGCATTCAGTACTTC. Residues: CASSPGTRLGIQYF.

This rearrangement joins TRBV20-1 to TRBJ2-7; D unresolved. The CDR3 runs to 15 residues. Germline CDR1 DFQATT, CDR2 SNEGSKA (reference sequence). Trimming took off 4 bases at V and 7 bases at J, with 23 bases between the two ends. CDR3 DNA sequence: TGCAGTGCTATAGCATCGAACCTCGAGGCGAGGGAGCAGTACTTC. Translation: CSAIASNLEAREQYF.

The CDR3 here is CASSLINANTGELFF. In DNA, the CDR3 is TGTGCCAGCAGCTTGATTAATGCGAACACCGGGGAGCTGTTTTTT. The chain uses TRBV5-6 and TRBJ2-2; D is unclear. The germline V and J ends were trimmed by 1 base and 0 bases, with 7 bases remaining between them. This CDR3 comprises 15 residues. The germline CDR1 and CDR2 sequences are SGHDT and YYEEEE.

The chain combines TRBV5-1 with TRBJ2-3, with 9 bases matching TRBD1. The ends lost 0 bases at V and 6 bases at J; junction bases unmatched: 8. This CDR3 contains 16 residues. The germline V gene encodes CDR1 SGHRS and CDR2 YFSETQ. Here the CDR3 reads CASSLGQGVESDTQYF. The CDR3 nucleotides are TGCGCCAGCAGCTTGGGACAGGGGGTAGAGTCGGATACGCAGTATTTT.

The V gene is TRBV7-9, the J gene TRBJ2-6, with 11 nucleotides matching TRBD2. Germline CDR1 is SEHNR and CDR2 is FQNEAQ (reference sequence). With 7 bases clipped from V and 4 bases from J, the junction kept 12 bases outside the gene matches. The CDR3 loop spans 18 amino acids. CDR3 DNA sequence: TGTGCCAGCACCGCGGGAATAGCGGGAGGGCAAGGGGCCAACGTCCTGACTTTC. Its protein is CASTAGIAGGQGANVLTF.

The CDR3 protein is CASSQDNEQFF. The CDR3 coding sequence is TGTGCCAGCAGCCAAGACAATGAGCAGTTCTTC. This rearrangement joins TRBV3-1 to TRBJ2-1; D is unresolved. CDR3 length equals 11 residues. V shed 0 bases and J shed 6 bases, with 0 bases lying between them. CDR1 LGHDT and CDR2 YNNKEL come from the germline V gene (reference sequence).

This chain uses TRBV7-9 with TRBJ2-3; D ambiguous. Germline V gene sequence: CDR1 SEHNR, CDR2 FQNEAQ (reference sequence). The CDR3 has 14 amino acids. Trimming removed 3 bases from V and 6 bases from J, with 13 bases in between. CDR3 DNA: TGTGCCAGCAGCTTCGGCGCAAGCGCTGATACGCAGTATTTT. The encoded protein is CASSFGASADTQYF.

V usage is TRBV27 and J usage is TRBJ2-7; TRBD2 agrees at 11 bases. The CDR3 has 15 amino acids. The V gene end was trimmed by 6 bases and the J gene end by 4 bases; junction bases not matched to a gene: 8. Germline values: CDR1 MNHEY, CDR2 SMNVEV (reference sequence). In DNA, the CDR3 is TGTGCCAGCAGAGAACCCGGACTAGCGGGTTACGAGCAGTACTTC. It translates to CASREPGLAGYEQYF.

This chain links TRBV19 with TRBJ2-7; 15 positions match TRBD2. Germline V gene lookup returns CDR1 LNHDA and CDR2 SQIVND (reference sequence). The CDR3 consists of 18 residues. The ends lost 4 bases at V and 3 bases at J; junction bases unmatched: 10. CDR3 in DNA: TGTGCCAGTAGTAGAAGACCGGGACTAGCGGGAGGACACTACGAGCAGTACTTC. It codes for CASSRRPGLAGGHYEQYF.

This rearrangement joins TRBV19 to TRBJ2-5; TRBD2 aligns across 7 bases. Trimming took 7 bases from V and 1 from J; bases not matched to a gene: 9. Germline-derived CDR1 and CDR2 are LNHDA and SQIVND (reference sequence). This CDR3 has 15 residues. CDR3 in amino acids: CASKERGGSQETQYF. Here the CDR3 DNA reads TGTGCCAGTAAGGAGAGGGGCGGGAGCCAAGAGACCCAGTACTTC.

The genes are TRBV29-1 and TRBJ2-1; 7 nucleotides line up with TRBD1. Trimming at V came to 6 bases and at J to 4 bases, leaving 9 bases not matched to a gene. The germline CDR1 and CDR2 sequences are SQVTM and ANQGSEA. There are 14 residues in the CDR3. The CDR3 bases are TGCAGCGTCGCCGGGACAGACTTTTACAATGAGCAGTTCTTC. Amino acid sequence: CSVAGTDFYNEQFF.

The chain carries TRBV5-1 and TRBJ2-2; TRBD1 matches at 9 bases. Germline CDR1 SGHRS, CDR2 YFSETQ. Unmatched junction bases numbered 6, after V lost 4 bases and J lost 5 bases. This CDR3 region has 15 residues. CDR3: CASSQDRGGTGELFF. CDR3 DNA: TGCGCCAGCAGCCAGGACAGGGGTGGAACCGGGGAGCTGTTTTTT.

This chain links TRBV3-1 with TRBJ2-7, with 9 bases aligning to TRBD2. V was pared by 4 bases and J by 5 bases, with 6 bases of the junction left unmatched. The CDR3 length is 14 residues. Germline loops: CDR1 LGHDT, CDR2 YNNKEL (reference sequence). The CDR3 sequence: CASSPSGLADEQYF. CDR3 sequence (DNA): TGTGCCAGCAGCCCCTCGGGACTAGCCGACGAGCAGTACTTC.

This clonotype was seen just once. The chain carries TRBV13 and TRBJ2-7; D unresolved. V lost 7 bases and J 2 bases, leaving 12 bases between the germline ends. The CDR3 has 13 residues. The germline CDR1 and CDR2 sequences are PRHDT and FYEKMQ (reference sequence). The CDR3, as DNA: TGTGCCAGCACCCCCGGGTCAGCCTACGAGCAGTACTTC. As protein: CASTPGSAYEQYF. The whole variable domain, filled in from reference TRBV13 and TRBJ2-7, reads AAGVIQSPRHLIKEKRETATLKCYPIPRHDTVYWYQQGPGQDPQFLISFYEKMQSDKGSIPDRFSAQQFSDYHSELNMSSLELGDSALYFCASTPGSAYEQYFGPGTRLTVT.

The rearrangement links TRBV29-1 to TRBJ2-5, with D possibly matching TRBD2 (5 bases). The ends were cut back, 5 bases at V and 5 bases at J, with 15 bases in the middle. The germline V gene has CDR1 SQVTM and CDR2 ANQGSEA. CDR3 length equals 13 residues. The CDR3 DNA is TGCAGCGTTTCGGAGCGGCTCCGGGAGACCCAGTACTTC. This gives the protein CSVSERLRETQYF.

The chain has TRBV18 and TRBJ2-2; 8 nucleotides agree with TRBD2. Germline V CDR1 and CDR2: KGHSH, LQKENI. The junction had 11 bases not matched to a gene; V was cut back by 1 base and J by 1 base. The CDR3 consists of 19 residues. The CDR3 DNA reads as TGTGCCAGCTCACCACGTCTCGGGGGAAGCGGGAGGAACACCGGGGAGCTGTTTTTT. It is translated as CASSPRLGGSGRNTGELFF.

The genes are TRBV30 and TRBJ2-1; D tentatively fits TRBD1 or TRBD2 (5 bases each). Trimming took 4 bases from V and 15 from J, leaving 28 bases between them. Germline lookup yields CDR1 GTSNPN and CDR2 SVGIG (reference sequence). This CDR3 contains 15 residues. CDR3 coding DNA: TGTGCCTGGATCCGACGAAGACAGACCGGGGTGGTTATGTTCTTC. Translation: CAWIRRRQTGVVMFF.

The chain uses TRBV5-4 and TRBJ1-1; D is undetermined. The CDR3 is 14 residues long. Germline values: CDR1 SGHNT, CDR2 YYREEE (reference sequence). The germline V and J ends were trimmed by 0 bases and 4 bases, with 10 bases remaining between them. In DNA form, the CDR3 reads TGTGCCAGCAGCTTGGACCCCTCAGGCACTGAAGCTTTCTTT. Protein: CASSLDPSGTEAFF.

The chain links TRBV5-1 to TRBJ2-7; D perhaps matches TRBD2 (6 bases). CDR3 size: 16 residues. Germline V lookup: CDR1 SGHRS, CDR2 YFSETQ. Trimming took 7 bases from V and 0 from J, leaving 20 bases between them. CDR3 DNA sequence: TGCGCCAGCGAGCCTTCCCCCTTCGGGAGCTCCTACGAGCAGTACTTC. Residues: CASEPSPFGSSYEQYF.